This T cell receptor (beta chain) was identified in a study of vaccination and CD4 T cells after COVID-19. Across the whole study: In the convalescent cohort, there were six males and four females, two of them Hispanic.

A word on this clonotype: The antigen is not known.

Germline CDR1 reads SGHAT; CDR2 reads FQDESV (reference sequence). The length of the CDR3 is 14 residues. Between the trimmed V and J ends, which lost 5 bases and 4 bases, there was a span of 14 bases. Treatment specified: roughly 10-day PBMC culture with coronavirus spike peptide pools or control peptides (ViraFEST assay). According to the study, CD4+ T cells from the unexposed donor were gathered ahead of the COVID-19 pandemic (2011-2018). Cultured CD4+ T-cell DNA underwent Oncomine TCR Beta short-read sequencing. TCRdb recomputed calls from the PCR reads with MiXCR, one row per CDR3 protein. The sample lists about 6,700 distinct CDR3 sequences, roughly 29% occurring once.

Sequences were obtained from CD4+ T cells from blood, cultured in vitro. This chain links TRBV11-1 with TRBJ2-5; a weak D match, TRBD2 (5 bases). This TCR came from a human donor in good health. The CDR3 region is CASSQRSQTETQYF. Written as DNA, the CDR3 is TGTGCCAGCAGCCAGCGGTCGCAGACAGAGACCCAGTACTTC.